These T cell receptor beta chains were read from a single sample in a study of blood T cells in healthy people across ages. Via MiXCR, TCRdb re-called the 5' RACE reads, giving one row per CDR3 protein. Of over a million distinct CDR3 sequences listed, less than 45% are singletons. Sample: blood. The receptors were gathered from a young woman in good health. Both conserved end residues are part of each CDR3. Each record gives: V gene, CDR3 protein.

v_gene: TRBV29-1
CDR3aa: CSVRGPYGYTF

v_gene: TRBV21-1
CDR3aa: CASSGPDYEQYF

v_gene: TRBV20-1
CDR3aa: CSARDRGGVYEQYF

v_gene: TRBV4-3
CDR3aa: CASSQDHWIERARYEQYF

v_gene: TRBV9
CDR3aa: CASSVVTSGNGNEQYF

v_gene: TRBV7-9
CDR3aa: CASSLLGQNFHF

v_gene: TRBV20-1
CDR3aa: CSARVGGPKLLFF

v_gene: TRBV20-1
CDR3aa: CSAGAPAGSQETQYF

v_gene: TRBV7-9
CDR3aa: CASSLTGIGKNIQYF

v_gene: TRBV7-2
CDR3aa: CASSLVGAGSTDTQYF

v_gene: TRBV27
CDR3aa: CASSFLGTLGSNQPQHF

v_gene: TRBV7-2
CDR3aa: CASSRAGASNEKLFF

v_gene: TRBV20-1
CDR3aa: CSAREGHGNSPLHF